These 24 T cell receptor beta chains originate from one sample sequenced in a study of blood T cell repertoires in COVID-19. Generated by immunoSEQ multiplex PCR, the TCRdb table keeps only in-frame clones and is missing some. Of about 140,000 clones listed, around 81% were seen once; the top ten hold 3% to 4.5%. The specimen sequenced was peripheral blood. These receptors all come from an older woman with acute or convalescent COVID-19.

V is TRBV7-2 and J is TRBJ2-5; 7 nucleotides agree with TRBD2. Looked up from germline, CDR1 is SGHTA and CDR2 is FQGNSA. The length of the CDR3 is 13 residues. V trimming: 5 bases; J trimming: 3 bases; junction bases outside the gene matches: 3. Here the CDR3 reads CASSRDYKETQYF. CDR3 nucleotides: TGTGCCAGCAGCCGGGACTACAAAGAGACCCAGTACTTC.

In this sample, this clone turned up a few times. This sequence joins TRBV5-1 and TRBJ1-3; TRBD1 matches 8 bases. Germline V gives CDR1 SGHRS, CDR2 YFSETQ. The CDR3 extends over 15 amino acids. Trimming removed 4 bases from V and 3 bases from J; junction bases left unmatched: 6. The CDR3 nucleotides are TGCGCCAGCAGCCTTCAGGGGGCGCTTGGAAACACCATATATTTT. Protein: CASSLQGALGNTIYF.

The CDR3 DNA reads as TGTGCCAGCGGAGGGACAGGGGATGGCTACACCTTC. This translates into CASGGTGDGYTF. V gene TRBV3-1 (or the pseudogene TRBV3-2) combines with J gene TRBJ1-2; 10 positions agree with TRBD1. Germline values: CDR1 LGHDT, CDR2 YNNKEL (reference sequence). The J segment lost 6 bases and the V segment lost 8 bases, leaving 3 bases of the junction unmatched. The CDR3 is 12 residues long.

The table lists this clone with a count of one. The J gene is TRBJ1-1, the V gene TRBV2, with 7 bases identical to TRBD1. The CDR3 length is 14 residues. CDR1 is SNHLY, CDR2 FYNNEI, per germline. Losses at the gene ends were 7 bases for V and 1 base for J; bases not matched to a gene: 6. In nucleotides, the CDR3 is TGTGCCAGCAAGTGGACAGGTGAGAACACTGAAGCTTTCTTT. Protein: CASKWTGENTEAFF.

The rearrangement joins TRBV15 to TRBJ1-1, with 8 bases that match TRBD1. CDR3 length: 13 residues. J lost 8 bases, V lost 0 bases, and 2 bases had no gene match. Germline V lookup: CDR1 LNHNV, CDR2 YYDKDF (reference sequence). This CDR3 reads CATSRERQGEAFF. The CDR3 DNA reads as TGTGCCACCAGCAGAGAGCGACAGGGGGAAGCTTTCTTT. The complete variable domain, with remaining parts taken from reference TRBV15 and TRBJ1-1, reads DAMVIQNPRYQVTQFGKPVTLSCSQTLNHNVMYWYQQKSSQAPKLLFHYYDKDFNNEADTPDNFQSRRPNTSFCFLDIRSPGLGDTAMYLCATSRERQGEAFFGQGTRLTVV.

There are a few counts of this clone. The chain combines TRBV19 with TRBJ1-1; no clear D. There are 13 residues in the CDR3. Per the germline V gene, CDR1 is LNHDA and CDR2 is SQIVND (reference sequence). The ends were cut back, 1 base at V and 11 bases at J, with 14 bases in the middle. CDR3 in amino acids: CASSIGGGRWAFF. For the CDR3, the DNA is TGTGCCAGTAGTATAGGAGGCGGGAGGTGGGCTTTCTTT.

The table lists this clone with a count of one. The V call is TRBV24-1, the J call TRBJ2-3; no reliable D call. Trimming removed 3 bases at V and 1 base at J, with 7 bases between. The V gene's germline CDR1 is KGHDR and CDR2 SFDVKD. This CDR3 contains 14 residues. The CDR3 region is CATSDGLRTDTQYF. The DNA of the CDR3 is TGTGCCACCAGTGATGGGCTCCGCACAGATACGCAGTATTTT.

To note about this clone: Other DNA sequences in the sample encode the same CDR3. The chain carries TRBV5-1 and TRBJ2-7, with 10 bases matching TRBD1. The CDR3 contains 14 residues. Trimming took 1 base from V and 4 from J; bases not matched to a gene: 2. Germline values: CDR1 SGHRS, CDR2 YFSETQ. The CDR3 is CASSLSGQGYEQYF. CDR3 bases: TGCGCCAGCAGCTTGTCGGGACAGGGGTACGAGCAGTACTTC.

This rearrangement joins TRBV27 to TRBJ2-7; a weak D match, TRBD1 (6 bases). The ends were cut back, 5 bases at V and 0 bases at J, with 17 bases in the middle. CDR1 is MNHEY and CDR2 is SMNVEV in the germline V gene (reference sequence). The CDR3 is 16 amino acids. CDR3 nucleotides: TGTGCCAGCAGTGAACAGGGAATGGGGCACTCCTACGAGCAGTACTTC. Protein: CASSEQGMGHSYEQYF.

CDR3 sequence (DNA): TGTGCCAGCCCCATACCTCTTAGCAGCACCCTGAACACTGAAGCTTTCTTT. Translation: CASPIPLSSTLNTEAFF. The chain links TRBV21-1 to TRBJ1-1. TRBV21-1 corresponds to a pseudogene. There are 17 residues in the CDR3.

The chain couples TRBV7-3 to TRBJ2-2; weak D call: TRBD1 (6 bases). In germline, CDR1 is SGHTA, CDR2 FQGTGA. V lost 3 bases and J lost 0, with 11 bases in between. This CDR3 spans 16 amino acids. CDR3 in amino acids: CASSLAGTTNTGELFF. The CDR3 bases are TGTGCCAGCAGCTTGGCCGGGACAACGAACACCGGGGAGCTGTTTTTT. The variable domain in full, with the rest retrieved from reference TRBV7-3 and TRBJ2-2, is GAGVSQTPSNKVTEKGKYVELRCDPISGHTALYWYRQSLGQGPEFLIYFQGTGAADDSGLPNDRFFAVRPEGSVSTLKIQRTERGDSAVYLCASSLAGTTNTGELFFGEGSRLTVL.

The V call is TRBV28, the J call TRBJ2-3, with a tentative D call TRBD2 (6 bases). CDR3 length: 14 amino acids. Germline loops: CDR1 MDHEN, CDR2 SYDVKM. V was shortened by 6 bases and J by 7 bases, with 17 bases between the two germline ends. CDR3 protein: CASRRGEARNTQYF. The CDR3 DNA follows: TGTGCCAGCAGAAGAGGGGAGGCACGGAATACGCAGTATTTT.

A note on this clone: This CDR3 is also generated by other DNA sequences in the sample. This chain links TRBV28 with TRBJ1-2, with D perhaps matching TRBD1 (6 bases). The V gene lost 6 bases and the J gene lost 4 bases, with 12 bases spanning the gap. The CDR3 totals 13 residues. Germline CDR1 reads MDHEN; CDR2 reads SYDVKM. The CDR3 loop reads CASSLGGTYGYTF. The CDR3 DNA sequence: TGTGCCAGCAGCTTAGGGGGGACCTATGGCTACACCTTC.

The chain joins TRBV28 to TRBJ1-3; 9 positions match TRBD1. This CDR3 spans 16 amino acids. V trimming: 3 bases; J trimming: 3 bases; junction bases outside the gene matches: 6. Germline V gene lookup returns CDR1 MDHEN and CDR2 SYDVKM. CDR3 protein: CASSLGTGFGGNTIYF. DNA for the CDR3: TGTGCCAGCAGTTTGGGGACAGGGTTTGGTGGAAACACCATATATTTT.

V gene TRBV2 combines with J gene TRBJ1-2, with unresolved D. Germline CDR1 is SNHLY and CDR2 is FYNNEI. The V end was cut by 7 bases, the J end by 2 bases, with 11 bases between. This CDR3 has 13 residues. The CDR3 DNA sequence: TGTGCCAGCAATTTTCGGCGGAACTATGGCTACACCTTC. Its translation: CASNFRRNYGYTF.

This chain links TRBV7-3 with TRBJ2-7; TRBD1 aligns across 9 bases. J gave up 3 bases and V 5 bases, and 5 bases lay outside the gene matches. Germline-derived CDR1 and CDR2 are SGHTA and FQGTGA. The CDR3 runs to 14 residues. DNA of the CDR3: TGTGCCAGCAGCCCGGACAGGGGTGTCTACGAGCAGTACTTC. Amino acids: CASSPDRGVYEQYF.

The V gene is TRBV2, the J gene TRBJ2-1; TRBD2 matches 8 bases. V lost 7 bases to trimming and J lost 6 bases; unmatched junction nucleotides: 8. CDR1 and CDR2 from the germline V gene are SNHLY and FYNNEI. CDR3 length equals 14 residues. The CDR3 sequence: CASKGLVSVNEQFF. CDR3 DNA: TGTGCCAGCAAGGGACTAGTGAGTGTCAATGAGCAGTTCTTC.

This sequence joins TRBV6-6 and TRBJ1-3; 7 bases are a match to TRBD1. With V trimmed by 6 bases and J by 1 base, 0 bases remained unmatched. The CDR3 is 13 residues long. Germline loops: CDR1 MNHNY, CDR2 SVGAGI (reference sequence). CDR3 residues: CASRQGSGNTIYF. Written as DNA, the CDR3 is TGTGCCAGCAGACAGGGGTCTGGAAACACCATATATTTT.

A few counts support this clone. The rearrangement links TRBV7-9 to TRBJ1-3; D not certain. Germline CDR1 and CDR2: SEHNR and FQNEAQ (reference sequence). Trimming removed 5 bases at V and 3 bases at J, with 11 bases between. This CDR3 region has 14 residues. The DNA of the CDR3 is TGTGCCAGCAGCCAACGGAGGGATGGAAACACCATATATTTT. This translates into CASSQRRDGNTIYF.

The V gene is TRBV27, the J gene TRBJ2-7; 15 bases agree with TRBD2. With 4 bases clipped from V and 6 bases from J, the junction kept 1 base outside the gene matches. Per the germline V gene, CDR1 is MNHEY and CDR2 is SMNVEV (reference sequence). CDR3 length equals 14 residues. CDR3: CASSSGLAGGEQYF. The CDR3 DNA sequence: TGTGCCAGCAGTTCGGGACTAGCGGGAGGCGAGCAGTACTTC.

The chain is built from TRBV4-3 and TRBJ1-6, with D uncertain. The CDR3 extends over 15 amino acids. V dropped 4 bases and J dropped 10 bases, with 17 bases sitting between them. Germline V lookup: CDR1 LGHNA, CDR2 YSLEER. The CDR3 nucleotides are TGCGCCAGCAGCCCGGACCTCTTTGAGGGCTCACCCCTCCACTTT. It codes for CASSPDLFEGSPLHF.

The chain couples TRBV29-1 to TRBJ2-5; 8 bases align to TRBD1. The trim removed 1 base at V and 3 bases at J, leaving 10 bases unmatched. Germline V gene sequence: CDR1 SQVTM, CDR2 ANQGSEA. This CDR3 spans 16 amino acids. In nucleotides, the CDR3 is TGCAGCGTTGAAGGGGAGGACAGGGAGTTTGAAGAGACCCAGTACTTC. This sequence encodes CSVEGEDREFEETQYF.

The genes are TRBV4-1 and TRBJ2-7, with D perhaps TRBD1 (6 bases). Germline CDR1 reads MGHRA; CDR2 reads YSYEKL. V shed 3 bases and J shed 2 bases, with 11 bases lying between them. This CDR3 is 14 amino acids long. DNA for the CDR3: TGCGCCAGCAGCCAGTTCACAGGGACCTACGAGCAGTACTTC. It codes for CASSQFTGTYEQYF.

Details on this clone: The sample carries other DNA sequences with the same CDR3. This rearrangement joins TRBV28 to TRBJ2-3; D possibly corresponds to TRBD2 (6 bases). Germline V gene lookup returns CDR1 MDHEN and CDR2 SYDVKM. Trimming shortened V by 2 bases and J by 0 bases, and 6 bases separated the two germline ends. The CDR3 totals 14 residues. The CDR3 nucleotides read TGTGCCAGCAGTTTACGGGGGAGCACAGATACGCAGTATTTT. Residues: CASSLRGSTDTQYF.